The rows below give T cell receptor beta chains drawn from one sample of a study of metastatic and nonmetastatic thyroid tumors. TCRdb re-clonotyped the PCR reads through MiXCR. The table has around 50,000 clones, roughly a fifth seen once; the top ten hold 3.5% to 4%. Material for sequencing was blood. The receptors shown here come from a male donor with papillary thyroid cancer or a benign thyroid nodule (not recorded which). Some clones in this sample may be carry-over from other donors' samples. CDR3s include the opening cysteine and the closing phenylalanine or tryptophan. The order of the fields is V gene, clone size, D gene, CDR3 length, J gene, CDR3 DNA, CDR3 protein. The D gene is left open where the match is weak. Clone size is stated in some rows and not others, as once, few, many or a class when expanded.

TRBV18	many	TRBD2	17	TRBJ2-2	TGTGCCAGCTCACCACCGGGACTAGCGGGAGACACCGGGGAGCTGTTTTTT	CASSPPGLAGDTGELFF
TRBV19	many	TRBD2	14	TRBJ2-7	TGTGCCAGTAGTTCCGGGGGGGTCTCCTACGAGCAGTACTTC	CASSSGGVSYEQYF
TRBV11-2	many	TRBD2	16	TRBJ2-1	TGTGCCAGCAGCTCCTTAGCGGGGGGGCTTTACAATGAGCAGTTCTTC	CASSSLAGGLYNEQFF
TRBV18	-	-	14	TRBJ2-7	TGTGCCAGCTCCCATAGTGATGTACTAGATACCCAGTACTTC	CASSHSDVLDTQYF
TRBV18	-	TRBD1	15	TRBJ1-1	TGTGCCAGCTCATCAGGGGGCGCGCTGTACACTGAAGCTTTCTTT	CASSSGGALYTEAFF
TRBV12-3/TRBV12-4	many	-	15	TRBJ2-7	TGTGCCAGCAGTTTAGACCACCCAGGAACTTACGAGCAGTACTTC	CASSLDHPGTYEQYF
TRBV18	-	-	13	TRBJ1-5	TGTGCCAGCTCACGCGACAGAAATCAGCCCCAGCATTTT	CASSRDRNQPQHF
TRBV7-9	many	TRBD1	15	TRBJ1-4	TGTGCCAGCAGCATTGGACAGGGGGGAAATGAAAAACTGTTTTTT	CASSIGQGGNEKLFF
TRBV10-1	-	-	13	TRBJ1-6	TGCGCCAGCAGTCTCGGGGGAGAGTCACCCCCCCACTTT	CASSLGGESPPHF
TRBV11-3	many	TRBD1	14	TRBJ2-1	TGTGCCAGCAGCTGGGGACAGGGAGGGGATGAGCAGTTCTTC	CASSWGQGGDEQFF
TRBV27	many	TRBD1	15	TRBJ2-7	TGTGCCAGCAGGCAGCCGGGACAGGGAGGACCCGAGCAGTACTTC	CASRQPGQGGPEQYF
TRBV5-1	-	-	15	TRBJ2-2	TGCGCCAGCAGCTTGGCCCAGGGATACACCGGGGAGCTGTTTTTT	CASSLAQGYTGELFF
TRBV15	few	-	15	TRBJ2-7	TGTGCCACCAGCAGAGATCGTAGTGATTCCTACGAGCAGTACTTC	CATSRDRSDSYEQYF
TRBV20-1	many	-	17	TRBJ2-3	TGCAGTGCTAGAGGGTTAGACGAGGGGAGACGCACAGATACGCAGTATTTT	CSARGLDEGRRTDTQYF
TRBV20-1	many	TRBD1	15	TRBJ1-5	TGCAGTGCCCCGGGACAGAAATATAGCAATCAGCCCCAGCATTTT	CSAPGQKYSNQPQHF
TRBV20-1	-	TRBD2	14	TRBJ2-7	TGCAGTGCTAAGCCGACTAGCGGGAGCGTCGAGCAGTACTTC	CSAKPTSGSVEQYF
TRBV4-2	many	-	15	TRBJ2-7	TGTGCCAGCAGCCAACGAAAGGGGGGCGGGGACGAGCAGTACTTC	CASSQRKGGGDEQYF
TRBV29-1	many	TRBD1	14	TRBJ1-3	TGCAGCGGGATGGGGACAGACTCTGGAAACACCATATATTTT	CSGMGTDSGNTIYF
TRBV11-2	-	TRBD1	15	TRBJ2-1	TGTGCCAGCAGCTTAGAGGGACAGGGGTACAATGAGCAGTTCTTC	CASSLEGQGYNEQFF
TRBV5-5	many	-	14	TRBJ2-1	TGTGCCAGCAGCTTGGAGGAGGGCTACAATGAGCAGTTCTTC	CASSLEEGYNEQFF
TRBV6-2/TRBV6-3	many	TRBD1	19	TRBJ1-3	TGTGCCAGCAGTTATTCGAGACCAGGGGGATCTAGCTCTGGAAACACCATATATTTT	CASSYSRPGGSSSGNTIYF
TRBV6-6	-	-	16	TRBJ2-1	TGTGCCAGCAGTTACAGCGAGTCGATCTCCTACAATGAGCAGTTCTTC	CASSYSESISYNEQFF
TRBV30	-	TRBD1	13	TRBJ2-7	TGTGCCTGGAGTGTTGCGACAGGGGGCGAGCAGTACTTC	CAWSVATGGEQYF
TRBV14	many	-	13	TRBJ2-7	TGTGCCAGCAGCATCAAGGGGCGGTACGAGCAGTACTTC	CASSIKGRYEQYF
TRBV7-8	many	-	15	TRBJ1-5	TGTGCCAGCATAGGACAACCTCATAGCAATCAGCCCCAGCATTTT	CASIGQPHSNQPQHF
TRBV24-1	many	-	15	TRBJ2-5	TGTGCCACCGGGATGTACAGGGCTGGGCAAGAGACCCAGTACTTC	CATGMYRAGQETQYF
TRBV12-3/TRBV12-4	few	-	17	TRBJ2-1	TGTGCCAGCAGTTTCCTCAAACCTGGCGGGATCTACAATGAGCAGTTCTTC	CASSFLKPGGIYNEQFF
TRBV5-1	many	TRBD1	17	TRBJ1-1	TGCGCCAGCAGCTTGGGTACAGGGGCCCTGACGGACACTGAAGCTTTCTTT	CASSLGTGALTDTEAFF
TRBV6-1	few	-	14	TRBJ1-1	TGTGCCAGCAGCACGGGGAGTCGTGGCACTGAAGCTTCCTTT	CASSTGSRGTEASF
TRBV20-1	many	-	15	TRBJ1-6	TGCAGTGCTACCCGACAGTCTGGTGCTAATTCACCCCTCCACTTT	CSATRQSGANSPLHF
TRBV20-1	many	TRBD1	14	TRBJ1-4	TGCAGTGCTAGAGATCGCCGACAGGGTGAAAAACTGTTTTTT	CSARDRRQGEKLFF
TRBV20-1	many	TRBD2	15	TRBJ2-5	TGCAGTGCTAGGAATAGCGGGGGCAACCAAGAGACCCAGTACTTC	CSARNSGGNQETQYF
TRBV10-2	few	-	16	TRBJ2-5	TGCGCCAGCAGTGAGCCTTCACGGGACATTCAAGAGACCCAGTACTTC	CASSEPSRDIQETQYF
TRBV7-3	many	-	14	TRBJ1-1	TGTGCCAGCAGCTTAGGCGGTGTGAACACTGAAGCTTTCTTT	CASSLGGVNTEAFF
TRBV11-2	many	-	12	TRBJ2-7	TGTGCCAGCAGCTTAGACAGGGGCGAGCAGTACTTC	CASSLDRGEQYF
TRBV29-1	many	-	14	TRBJ1-1	TGCAGCGCAACTCGGGGGGCGGGGGACACTGAAGCTTTCTTT	CSATRGAGDTEAFF
TRBV28	many	TRBD1	16	TRBJ1-2	TGTGCCAGCAGTCCATACCGGGACAGCTCAAACTATGGCTACACCTTC	CASSPYRDSSNYGYTF
TRBV27	few	-	15	TRBJ2-2	TGTGCCAGCAGTCCCAGCCCCACAGGAGCCGGGGAGCTGTTTTTT	CASSPSPTGAGELFF
TRBV28	few	-	13	TRBJ1-2	TGTGCCAGCAGTTTAGGCAGGGACAATGGTTACACCTTC	CASSLGRDNGYTF
TRBV2	many	-	12	TRBJ2-7	TGTGCCAGCACAGGATCGGTATACGAGCAGTACTTC	CASTGSVYEQYF
TRBV6-1	many	TRBD1	14	TRBJ2-7	TGTGCCAGCAGGTCGGGACAGGTCGTTGACGAGCAGTACTTC	CASRSGQVVDEQYF
TRBV5-1	-	TRBD2	16	TRBJ2-7	TGCGCCAGCAGCTTGGCTAGCGGGGGGCGCTCCTACGAGCAGTACTTC	CASSLASGGRSYEQYF
TRBV5-1	many	TRBD1	14	TRBJ2-1	TGCGCCAGCAGCTTCTCGGGACAGGCTAATGAGCAGTTCTTC	CASSFSGQANEQFF
TRBV18	-	TRBD2	14	TRBJ2-3	TGTGCCAGCTCACGGCGGGAGGCTTCAGATACGCAGTATTTT	CASSRREASDTQYF
TRBV20-1	-	-	14	TRBJ2-7	TGCAGTGCCGATGAGGTTTCTCTCTCCTACGAGCAGTACTTC	CSADEVSLSYEQYF
TRBV10-3	many	-	12	TRBJ2-2	TGTGCCATCAGTGAGGGTCCCGGGGAGCTGTTTTTT	CAISEGPGELFF
TRBV20-1	many	TRBD2	15	TRBJ2-1	TGCAGTGCTACACCGGGACTAGCGTCTTACAATGAGCAGTTCTTC	CSATPGLASYNEQFF
TRBV30	-	-	12	TRBJ1-3	TGTGCCTGGAAAAGGGCTGGAAACACCATATATTTT	CAWKRAGNTIYF
TRBV6-1	-	-	13	TRBJ2-2	TGTGCCAGCAGTGATAAGGAAGTCGGGGAGCTGTTTTTT	CASSDKEVGELFF
TRBV15	-	-	16	TRBJ1-1	TGTGCCACCAGCAGAGATCTGGGTTTCTTTAACACTGAAGCTTTCTTT	CATSRDLGFFNTEAFF
TRBV7-8	-	-	15	TRBJ2-7	TGTGCCAACAGCTTAGTCCGGCTCCCCTACTACGAGCAGTACTTC	CANSLVRLPYYEQYF
TRBV5-1	many	TRBD2	14	TRBJ2-7	TGCGCCAGCAGCGCGGTTAGCGGGAGTGACGAGCAGTACTTC	CASSAVSGSDEQYF
TRBV5-6	many	-	15	TRBJ2-7	TGTGCCAGCAGCCTTCTGGGGGCAGACCCCTACGAGCAGTACTTC	CASSLLGADPYEQYF